The 25 T cell receptor beta chains in this list originate from one sample, sequenced in a study of CD8 T cells in ankylosing spondylitis. MiXCR, run by TCRdb on the 5' RACE reads, gives a single entry per CDR3 protein. Here the sample spans 200,000 to 250,000 distinct CDR3 sequences, about 10% being singletons. Sequenced input: blood, either unsorted or a sorted T cell fraction (not recorded which). Receptor source: a male donor with ankylosing spondylitis or in good health (not recorded which).

This clonotype came up many times. This chain uses TRBV20-1 with TRBJ1-1, with D unclear. Trimming left V 6 bases short and J 2 bases short, with 10 bases between. CDR1 and CDR2 (germline): DFQATT, SNEGSKA (reference sequence). This CDR3 region has 12 residues. In DNA form, the CDR3 reads TGCAGTGCGAGGAGGGATAACACTGAAGCTTTCTTT. This gives the protein CSARRDNTEAFF.

This clonotype occurred a few times. The chain couples TRBV7-2 to TRBJ1-2; D is unresolved. Germline assignment: CDR1 SGHTA and CDR2 FQGNSA. The V gene lost 1 base and the J gene lost 8 bases, with 11 bases spanning the gap. CDR3 length: 13 residues. The CDR3 spells CASSLGPLEGYTF. For the CDR3, the DNA is TGTGCCAGCAGCTTAGGCCCTTTGGAGGGCTACACCTTC.

This clonotype was observed many times. V is TRBV5-1 and J is TRBJ1-1; perhaps TRBD1 as D (5 bases). Germline CDR1 SGHRS, CDR2 YFSETQ. The CDR3 contains 14 residues. With 1 base removed from V and 3 bases from J, the gap between germline ends came to 10 bases. CDR3 region: CASSLRLGDTEAFF. Written as DNA, the CDR3 is TGCGCCAGCAGCTTGCGGCTAGGGGACACTGAAGCTTTCTTT.

This clonotype was counted at least ten times. The V call is TRBV10-3, the J call TRBJ2-7, with D perhaps matching TRBD1 (5 bases). The CDR3 totals 12 residues. Trimming removed 3 bases from V and 6 bases from J, with 9 bases in between. Germline assignment: CDR1 ENHRY and CDR2 SYGVKD. CDR3 nucleotide sequence: TGTGCCATCAGTGACGGACAACGCGAGCAGTACTTC. Amino acids: CAISDGQREQYF.

This rearrangement joins TRBV7-2 to TRBJ1-5; D gene ambiguous. V dropped 1 base and J dropped 3 bases, with 7 bases sitting between them. Germline V gives CDR1 SGHTA, CDR2 FQGNSA. This CDR3 has 14 amino acids. The CDR3 DNA reads as TGTGCCAGCAGCTTAGAAGCGAACAATCAGCCCCAGCATTTT. Translated, it gives CASSLEANNQPQHF.

This clonotype was detected only a few times. The rearrangement links TRBV4-1 to TRBJ1-1; weak D call: TRBD1 (5 bases). The CDR3 is made up of 14 amino acids. V lost 3 bases, J lost 7 bases, and 15 bases lay in between. In germline, CDR1 is MGHRA, CDR2 YSYEKL. The chain's CDR3 is CASSHPRQTGEAFF. The CDR3 DNA is TGCGCCAGCAGCCACCCGCGACAGACGGGTGAAGCTTTCTTT.

This clonotype came up many times. The chain employs TRBV29-1 and TRBJ1-1, with 7 bases that match TRBD1. In germline, CDR1 is SQVTM, CDR2 ANQGSEA. The CDR3 contains 14 residues. V shed 7 bases and J 0 bases; nucleotides not matched to a gene: 8. CDR3 bases: TGCAGCGGATTAACCGGGACAGTGAACACTGAAGCTTTCTTT. Protein product: CSGLTGTVNTEAFF.

V is TRBV3-1 and J is TRBJ2-3; the match to TRBD2 covers 7 bases. From germline, CDR1 is LGHDT and CDR2 YNNKEL (reference sequence). The J segment lost 3 bases and the V segment lost 4 bases, leaving 7 bases of the junction unmatched. The CDR3 consists of 15 residues. The DNA of the CDR3 is TGTGCCAGCAGCCTTTCTGGACTAGTAACAGATACGCAGTATTTT. Translation gives CASSLSGLVTDTQYF.

This clonotype was counted many times. J is TRBJ1-1 and V is TRBV10-3, with TRBD1 matching over 7 bases. The length of the CDR3 is 14 residues. After removal of 7 bases from V and 1 base from J, the junction contained 6 bases not matched to a gene. Germline V lookup: CDR1 ENHRY, CDR2 SYGVKD. The CDR3 spells CAITSGTENTEAFF. The CDR3 bases are TGTGCCATCACCTCCGGGACAGAGAACACTGAAGCTTTCTTT.

The V gene is TRBV9, the J gene TRBJ2-1, with D maybe TRBD2 (5 bases). Trimming took 0 bases from V and 7 from J, leaving 8 bases between them. Germline CDR1 is SGDLS and CDR2 is YYNGEE. The CDR3 is made up of 13 amino acids. The CDR3 here is CASSVERANEQFF. The CDR3 nucleotides read TGTGCCAGCAGCGTAGAGAGGGCGAATGAGCAGTTCTTC.

The V and J genes are TRBV4-1 and TRBJ2-2; 10 bases are a match to TRBD2. The CDR3 has 17 residues. The V segment lost 2 bases and the J segment 5 bases; nucleotides outside the gene matches: 8. Germline loops: CDR1 MGHRA, CDR2 YSYEKL. CDR3: CASSQQGTSGVTGELFF. In nucleotides, the CDR3 is TGCGCCAGCAGCCAACAGGGTACTAGCGGGGTGACCGGGGAGCTGTTTTTT.

This clonotype came up many times. The gene calls are TRBV6-1 and TRBJ1-5; TRBD1 aligns across 7 bases. This CDR3 contains 15 residues. The trim removed 5 bases at V and 4 bases at J, leaving 8 bases unmatched. Per the germline V gene, CDR1 is MNHNS and CDR2 is SASEGT. The CDR3 loop is CASSRDSLLNQPQHF. DNA of the CDR3: TGTGCCAGCAGTCGGGACAGTCTGCTTAATCAGCCCCAGCATTTT.

This clonotype showed up many times. The rearrangement joins TRBV5-1 to TRBJ2-7, with D perhaps being TRBD1 or TRBD2 (7 bases each). From germline, CDR1 is SGHRS and CDR2 YFSETQ. This CDR3 has 13 amino acids. Trimming left V 5 bases short and J 5 bases short, with 14 bases between. The CDR3 region is CASSTQGGNEQYF. CDR3 nucleotides: TGCGCCAGCAGTACCCAGGGGGGGAACGAGCAGTACTTC.

In its sample, this clonotype was seen many times. This rearrangement joins TRBV5-1 to TRBJ2-3, with a weak D call TRBD1 (5 bases). The CDR3 loop spans 15 amino acids. The germline V gene encodes CDR1 SGHRS and CDR2 YFSETQ. The ends were cut back, 3 bases at V and 4 bases at J, with 15 bases in the middle. CDR3 sequence (DNA): TGCGCCAGCAGCTCGACCCCCTGGGGCGCAGATACGCAGTATTTT. It translates to CASSSTPWGADTQYF.

This clonotype was seen more than once but under ten times. The chain links TRBV11-2 to TRBJ2-3; the D is unclear. This CDR3 region has 17 residues. Trimming took 1 base from V and 2 from J, leaving 16 bases between them. Germline lookup yields CDR1 SGHAT and CDR2 FQNNGV. This CDR3 is CASSLGLRYRVTDTQYF. CDR3 DNA sequence: TGTGCCAGCAGCTTAGGTCTGAGATATCGCGTCACAGATACGCAGTATTTT.

This clonotype occurred many times. This chain connects TRBV18 to TRBJ2-7; 7 nucleotides line up with TRBD1. Germline lookup yields CDR1 KGHSH and CDR2 LQKENI. CDR3 length equals 15 residues. V lost 6 bases, J lost 4 bases, and 12 bases stayed unmatched. In DNA, the CDR3 is TGTGCCAGCTCTCCGACAGGGACGTGGGAGTACGAGCAGTACTTC. It specifies CASSPTGTWEYEQYF.

This clonotype was observed at least ten times. J is TRBJ2-1 and V is TRBV12-3 or TRBV12-4, with D perhaps TRBD2 (6 bases). Trimming took off 6 bases at V and 4 bases at J, with 19 bases between the two ends. The CDR3 length is 16 residues. CDR3 region: CASSPRLDGSYNEQFF. DNA of the CDR3: TGTGCCAGCAGCCCTAGACTAGACGGGTCTTACAATGAGCAGTTCTTC.

This clonotype was recorded at least ten times. Here the CDR3 DNA reads TGCAGTGCCAATTACAGGGGCCAGAACACTGAAGCTTTCTTT. This gives the protein CSANYRGQNTEAFF. The V gene is TRBV20-1, the J gene TRBJ1-1, with 7 bases aligning to TRBD1. The germline CDR1 and CDR2 sequences are DFQATT and SNEGSKA (reference sequence). V shed 6 bases and J 1 base; nucleotides not matched to a gene: 8. The CDR3 runs to 14 residues.

This clonotype was seen ten or more times. The chain combines TRBV29-1 with TRBJ2-5; TRBD2 might be the D (6 bases). The germline V gene has CDR1 SQVTM and CDR2 ANQGSEA. The CDR3 runs to 12 residues. This CDR3 reads CSVRRGRETQYF. CDR3 sequence (DNA): TGCAGTGTCCGGAGGGGCAGGGAGACCCAGTACTTC. The full variable domain, in which reference TRBV29-1 and TRBJ2-5 provide the parts outside the CDR3, is SAVISQKPSRDICQRGTSLTIQCQVDSQVTMMFWYRQQPGQSLTLIATANQGSEATYESGFVIDKFPISRPNLTFSTLTVSNMSPEDSSIYLCSVRRGRETQYFGPGTRLLVL.

The table lists this clonotype with many counts. V and J are TRBV12-3 or TRBV12-4 and TRBJ2-7; D perhaps matches TRBD2 (6 bases). The CDR3 has 11 amino acids. The V end was cut by 11 bases, the J end by 0 bases, with 8 bases between. CDR3: CAREYSYEQYF. The CDR3 DNA is TGTGCCCGGGAGTACTCCTACGAGCAGTACTTC.

The gene calls are TRBV5-1 and TRBJ2-7; the D is unclear. This CDR3 has 11 residues. V gave up 0 bases and J gave up 5 bases, with 3 bases separating them. Germline lookup yields CDR1 SGHRS and CDR2 YFSETQ. The CDR3 loop is CASSLVDEQYF. The DNA for the CDR3 is TGCGCCAGCAGCTTGGTTGACGAGCAGTACTTC.

This clonotype appeared a few times. The chain joins TRBV18 to TRBJ2-1; D may be TRBD2 (5 bases). Trimming took off 0 bases at V and 2 bases at J, with 8 bases between the two ends. This CDR3 region has 15 residues. CDR1 KGHSH and CDR2 LQKENI come from the germline V gene. The CDR3 spells CASSPPWTAYNEQFF. Written as DNA, the CDR3 is TGTGCCAGCTCACCACCCTGGACTGCCTACAATGAGCAGTTCTTC. The full variable domain, completed using reference TRBV18 and TRBJ2-1, is NAGVMQNPRHLVRRRGQEARLRCSPMKGHSHVYWYRQLPEEGLKFMVYLQKENIIDESGMPKERFSAEFPKEGPSILRIQQVVRGDSAAYFCASSPPWTAYNEQFFGPGTRLTVL.

This clonotype was picked up many times. The V and J genes are TRBV20-1 and TRBJ2-7; 8 positions match TRBD2. The CDR3 covers 15 residues. With 2 bases clipped from V and 1 base from J, the junction kept 7 bases outside the gene matches. Germline V gives CDR1 DFQATT, CDR2 SNEGSKA (reference sequence). The DNA for the CDR3 is TGCAGTGCTAGAACCCAGGGGACTAGTTCCTACGAGCAGTACTTC. Amino acid sequence: CSARTQGTSSYEQYF.

DNA of the CDR3: TGTGCCAGCAGCGAGAGGACTAGCGGGAGCTCCTACAATGAGCAGTTCTTC. It yields the protein CASSERTSGSSYNEQFF. The chain is built from TRBV9 and TRBJ2-1; 13 bases match TRBD2. Germline V gene lookup returns CDR1 SGDLS and CDR2 YYNGEE. The CDR3 totals 17 residues. V shed 3 bases and J 0 bases; nucleotides not matched to a gene: 3.

Ten or more counts support this clonotype. This chain uses TRBV12-3 or TRBV12-4 with TRBJ1-3; TRBD1 matches 7 bases. The CDR3 is 16 residues long. J gave up 0 bases and V 6 bases, and 8 bases lay outside the gene matches. The CDR3 region is CASSRGQPSSGNTIYF. The CDR3 coding sequence is TGTGCCAGCAGCCGGGGACAGCCTTCCTCTGGAAACACCATATATTTT.